The 9 T cell receptor beta chains below were found in one sample sequenced in a study of beta chain features in type 1 diabetes. Isolated RNA was reverse transcribed in full, so expressed TCRB transcripts were sequenced. Clones were read by immunoSEQ multiplex PCR, and TCRdb kept only the in-frame ones, dropping some. The sample holds roughly 380,000 clones; around a fifth are singletons and the top ten take approximately 0.046%. The sequenced material came from naive CD4+ T cells from blood. Source of these receptors: a woman between 18 and 30 years old in good health.

This clone showed up just a few times. This chain links TRBV2 with TRBJ2-2; tentative D call: TRBD1 (5 bases). The CDR3 spans 13 residues. Germline CDR1 and CDR2: SNHLY and FYNNEI. Trimming pared 6 bases from V and 7 bases from J, leaving 12 bases between. CDR3 region: CASSGQGSGELFF. The DNA of the CDR3 is TGTGCCAGCAGCGGGCAGGGAAGCGGGGAGCTGTTTTTT.

The chain couples TRBV12-5 to TRBJ2-2; the match to TRBD1 covers 10 bases. J gave up 6 bases and V 5 bases, and 6 bases lay outside the gene matches. The CDR3 sequence is 15 residues long. Per germline, CDR1 LGHNT and CDR2 FRNRAP. In nucleotides, the CDR3 is TGTGCTAGTGGTCCGGGACAGGGGCTCGCCGGGGAGCTGTTTTTT. Translation: CASGPGQGLAGELFF. The full variable domain, completed using reference TRBV12-5 and TRBJ2-2, is DARVTQTPRHKVTEMGQEVTMRCQPILGHNTVFWYRQTMMQGLELLAYFRNRAPLDDSGMPKDRFSAEMPDATLATLKIQPSEPRDSAVYFCASGPGQGLAGELFFGEGSRLTVL.

This clone has more than one count but fewer than ten. This chain uses TRBV25-1 with TRBJ1-2; D is unresolved. The CDR3 is 13 amino acids. Trimming stripped 3 bases from V and 0 bases from J, with 5 bases between. Germline CDR1 and CDR2: MGHDK and SYGVNS. CDR3 DNA sequence: TGTGCCAGCAGTGACGGTACTAACTATGGCTACACCTTC. It translates to CASSDGTNYGYTF.

The chain links TRBV30 to TRBJ2-4, with D possibly TRBD1 on 5 matching bases. This CDR3 region has 16 residues. Germline lookup yields CDR1 GTSNPN and CDR2 SVGIG (reference sequence). V gave up 1 base and J gave up 0 bases, with 13 bases separating them. The CDR3 region is CAWSARQPLAKNIQYF. The CDR3, as DNA: TGTGCCTGGAGTGCCCGACAGCCCTTAGCCAAAAACATTCAGTACTTC. Supplemented by reference TRBV30 and TRBJ2-4, the full variable domain reads SQTIHQWPATLVQPVGSPLSLECTVEGTSNPNLYWYRQAAGRGLQLLFYSVGIGQISSEVPQNLSASRPQDRQFILSSKKLLLSDSGFYLCAWSARQPLAKNIQYFGAGTRLSVL.

The CDR3 region is CASSLAQTNNEQFF. The CDR3 bases are TGTGCCAGCAGCTTGGCACAGACCAACAATGAGCAGTTCTTC. This rearrangement joins TRBV5-4 to TRBJ2-1; D not resolved. Germline V lookup: CDR1 SGHNT, CDR2 YYREEE (reference sequence). The CDR3 runs 14 residues. Trimming pared 0 bases from V and 5 bases from J, leaving 9 bases between.

The chain joins TRBV28 to TRBJ2-4, with D uncertain. V lost 10 bases and J 5 bases, leaving 9 bases between the germline ends. CDR3 size: 11 residues. The germline gives CDR1 MDHEN, CDR2 SYDVKM. CDR3 sequence: CAIGNQNIQYF. CDR3 coding DNA: TGTGCCATCGGTAACCAAAACATTCAGTACTTC. Based on the CDR3 plus reference TRBV28 and TRBJ2-4, the full variable domain is DVKVTQSSRYLVKRTGEKVFLECVQDMDHENMFWYRQDPGLGLRLIYFSYDVKMKEKGDIPEGYSVSREKKERFSLILESASTNQTSMYLCAIGNQNIQYFGAGTRLSVL.

This clone appeared a few times. V is TRBV15 and J is TRBJ2-1, with D tentatively TRBD2 (6 bases). The V gene lost 1 base and the J gene lost 1 base, with 11 bases spanning the gap. The CDR3 is 16 residues long. Per germline, CDR1 LNHNV and CDR2 YYDKDF (reference sequence). The CDR3 sequence is CATSRGGSGSYNEQFF. The CDR3 DNA reads TGTGCCACCAGCAGAGGGGGGAGCGGGTCCTACAATGAGCAGTTCTTC.

The count of this clone is one. The chain carries TRBV5-4 and TRBJ1-2, with D possibly TRBD1 on 6 matching bases. Germline V lookup: CDR1 SGHNT, CDR2 YYREEE (reference sequence). The CDR3 sequence is 13 residues long. Trimming took 4 bases from V and 4 from J, leaving 11 bases between them. The CDR3 region is CASSPTGTYGYTF. The CDR3 nucleotides are TGTGCCAGCAGCCCTACAGGGACCTATGGCTACACCTTC.

The chain recombines TRBV11-2 with TRBJ2-7, with 14 bases that match TRBD2. V shed 5 bases, J shed 3 bases, and the junction held 3 bases outside the gene matches. Germline V gene lookup returns CDR1 SGHAT and CDR2 FQNNGV. The CDR3 has 15 residues. This CDR3 reads CASSPTSGRVYEQYF. For the CDR3, the DNA is TGTGCCAGCAGCCCGACTAGCGGGAGGGTCTACGAGCAGTACTTC.